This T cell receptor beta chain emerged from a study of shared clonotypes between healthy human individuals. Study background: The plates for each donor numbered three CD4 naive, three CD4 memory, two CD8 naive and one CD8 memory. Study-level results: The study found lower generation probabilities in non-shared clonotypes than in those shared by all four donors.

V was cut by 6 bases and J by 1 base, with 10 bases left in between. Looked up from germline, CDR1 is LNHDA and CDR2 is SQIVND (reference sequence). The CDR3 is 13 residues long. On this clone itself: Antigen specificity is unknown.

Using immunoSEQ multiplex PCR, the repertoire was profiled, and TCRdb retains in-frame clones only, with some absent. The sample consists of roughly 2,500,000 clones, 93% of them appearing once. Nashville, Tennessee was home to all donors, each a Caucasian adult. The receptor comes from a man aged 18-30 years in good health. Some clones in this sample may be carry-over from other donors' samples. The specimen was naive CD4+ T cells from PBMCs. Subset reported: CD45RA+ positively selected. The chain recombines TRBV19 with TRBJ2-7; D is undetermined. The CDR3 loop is CASSTQSSYEQYF. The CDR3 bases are TGTGCCAGTAGCACCCAATCTTCCTACGAGCAGTACTTC.